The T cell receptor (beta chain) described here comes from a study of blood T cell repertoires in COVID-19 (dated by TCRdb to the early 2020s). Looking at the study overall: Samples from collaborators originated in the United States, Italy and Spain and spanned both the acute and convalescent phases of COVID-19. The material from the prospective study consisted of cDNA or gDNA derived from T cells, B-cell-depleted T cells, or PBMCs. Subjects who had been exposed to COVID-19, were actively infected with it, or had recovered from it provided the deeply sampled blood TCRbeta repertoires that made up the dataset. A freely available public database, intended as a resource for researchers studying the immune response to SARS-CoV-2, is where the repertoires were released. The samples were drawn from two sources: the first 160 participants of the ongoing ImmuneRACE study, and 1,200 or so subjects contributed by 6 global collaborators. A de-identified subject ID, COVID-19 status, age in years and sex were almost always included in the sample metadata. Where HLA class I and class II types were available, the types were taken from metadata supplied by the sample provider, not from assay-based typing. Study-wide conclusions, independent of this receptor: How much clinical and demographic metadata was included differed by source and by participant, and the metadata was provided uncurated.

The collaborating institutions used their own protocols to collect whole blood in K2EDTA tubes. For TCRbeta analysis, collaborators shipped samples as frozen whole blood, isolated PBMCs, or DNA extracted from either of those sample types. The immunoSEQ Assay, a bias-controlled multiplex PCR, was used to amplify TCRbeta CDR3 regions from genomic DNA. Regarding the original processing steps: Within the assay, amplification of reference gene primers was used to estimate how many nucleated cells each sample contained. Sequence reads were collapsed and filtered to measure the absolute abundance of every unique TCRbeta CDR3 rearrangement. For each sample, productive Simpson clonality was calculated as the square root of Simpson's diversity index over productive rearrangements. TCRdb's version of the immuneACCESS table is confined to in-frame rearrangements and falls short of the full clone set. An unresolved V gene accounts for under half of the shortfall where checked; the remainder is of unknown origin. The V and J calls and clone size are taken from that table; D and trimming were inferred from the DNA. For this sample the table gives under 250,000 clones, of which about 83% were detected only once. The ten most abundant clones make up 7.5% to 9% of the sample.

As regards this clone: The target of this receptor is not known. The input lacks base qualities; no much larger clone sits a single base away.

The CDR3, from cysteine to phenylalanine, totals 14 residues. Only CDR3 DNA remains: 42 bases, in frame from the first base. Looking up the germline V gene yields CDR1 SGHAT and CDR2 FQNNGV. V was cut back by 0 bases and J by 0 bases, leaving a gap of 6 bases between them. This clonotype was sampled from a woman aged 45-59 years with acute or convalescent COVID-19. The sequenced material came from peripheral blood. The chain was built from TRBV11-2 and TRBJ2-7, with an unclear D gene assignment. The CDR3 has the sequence CASSLDALSYEQYF. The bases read TGTGCCAGCAGCTTAGATGCACTCTCCTACGAGCAGTACTTC.